The clone carrying this T cell receptor beta chain has more than one count but fewer than ten. Other DNA sequences in the same sample also yield this CDR3. These data belong to a study of CD8+ T cells in alopecia areata. CDR3 length: 14 amino acids. Trimming cost V 4 bases and J 3 bases; bases outside gene matches: 6. Germline V gene data show CDR1 as SGHRS and CDR2 as YFSETQ. Sequencing templates came from extracted RNA that was reverse transcribed into cDNA. Clones were read by immunoSEQ multiplex PCR, and TCRdb kept only the in-frame ones, dropping some. The table shows more than 150,000 clones, with under 60% occurring only once.

The receptor's source is a human donor with alopecia areata. The specimen comprised CD8+ T cells sorted from blood, sampled at week 0. The chain employs TRBV5-1 and TRBJ2-7, with 8 nucleotides matching TRBD1. The CDR3 is CASSPGQGSYEQYF. The CDR3 DNA sequence: TGCGCCAGCAGCCCAGGACAGGGCAGCTACGAGCAGTACTTC.